The rows below give T cell receptor beta chains drawn from one sample of a study of Ad26.COV2.S vaccination and SARS-CoV-2 variants. Sequencing was performed with immunoSEQ multiplex PCR; in TCRdb, only in-frame clones are kept and a portion is missing. The sample lists more than 300,000 clones, about 86% occurring once. This sample comprised peripheral blood, obtained in a trial of Ad26.COV2.S vaccine versus placebo. These receptors were taken from a person aged 18 to 65 who received the Ad26.COV2.S COVID-19 vaccine or a placebo. Each CDR3 is given with its conserved first and last residue. A D gene is named only where the DNA matches it firmly. Size is omitted from some rows. Given values are once, few, many or a class for expanded clones.

- | - | TRBJ1-1 | TRBV7-9 | CASRPDINTEAFF | TGTGCCAGCAGACCGGACATAAACACTGAAGCTTTCTTT
- | - | TRBJ1-1 | TRBV7-3 | CASSLTRDNEAFF | TGTGCCAGCAGCTTAACCCGTGACAACGAAGCTTTCTTT
- | - | TRBJ1-2 | TRBV15 | CATSRDSVGYGYTF | TGTGCCACCAGCAGAGACAGCGTGGGCTATGGCTACACCTTC
- | - | TRBJ2-1 | TRBV7-2 | CASSLQEKSRQFF | TGTGCCAGCAGCCTCCAAGAGAAATCTCGGCAGTTCTTC
- | - | TRBJ1-6 | TRBV25-1 | CASSDPRRDSPLHF | TGTGCCAGCAGTGACCCCCGGAGGGATTCACCCCTCCACTTT
many | - | TRBJ1-2 | TRBV6-4 | CASSDSDGDGYTF | TGTGCCAGCAGTGACTCTGATGGAGACGGCTACACCTTC
- | TRBD1 | TRBJ1-1 | TRBV7-9 | CASSPIPKTGRNTEAFF | TGTGCCAGCAGCCCGATACCCAAGACAGGGCGGAACACTGAAGCTTTCTTT
- | - | TRBJ2-2 | TRBV18 | CASSHVDTGELFF | TGTGCCAGCTCGCACGTGGACACCGGGGAGCTGTTTTTT
- | - | TRBJ1-5 | TRBV5-4 | CASSLTGKGGNQPQHF | TGTGCCAGCAGCTTAACAGGGAAAGGTGGCAATCAGCCCCAGCATTTT
- | - | TRBJ1-4 | TRBV4-3 | CASSQERPGVNEKLFF | TGCGCCAGCAGCCAAGAGAGGCCCGGAGTTAATGAAAAACTGTTTTTT
- | TRBD1 | TRBJ2-2 | TRBV15 | CATSSFRTGGGELFF | TGTGCCACCAGCAGTTTCAGGACAGGAGGCGGGGAGCTGTTTTTT
few | - | TRBJ1-5 | TRBV4-1 | CASSQVRASRDQPQHF | TGCGCCAGCAGCCAGGTCCGGGCCAGCCGCGATCAGCCCCAGCATTTT
- | - | TRBJ1-2 | TRBV3-1/TRBV3-2 | CASSHNLYGYTF | TGTGCCAGCAGCCACAACCTCTATGGCTACACCTTC
- | - | TRBJ1-2 | TRBV6-5 | CASSYSSSGGTRGYTF | TGTGCCAGCAGTTACTCGAGTTCTGGAGGGACTCGGGGCTACACCTTC
- | - | TRBJ1-5 | TRBV18 | CASSRAGGNQPQHF | TGTGCCAGCTCACGCGCGGGGGGCAATCAGCCCCAGCATTTT
- | TRBD2 | TRBJ2-1 | TRBV10-3 | CAISGGLAGYNEQFF | TGTGCCATCAGTGGAGGCCTAGCGGGTTACAATGAGCAGTTCTTC
- | - | TRBJ2-5 | TRBV16 | CASSQSVGQETQYF | TGTGCCAGCAGCCAATCTGTAGGACAAGAGACCCAGTACTTC
- | - | TRBJ2-7 | TRBV6-2/TRBV6-3 | CASSSGPGSSYEQYF | TGTGCCAGCAGTTCCGGACCGGGAAGCTCCTACGAGCAGTACTTC
- | - | TRBJ2-3 | TRBV19 | CASSILGDLDTDTQYF | TGTGCCAGTAGTATCCTCGGAGACCTGGACACAGATACGCAGTATTTT
- | TRBD2 | TRBJ2-1 | TRBV9 | CASSVVPQRGGHEQFF | TGTGCCAGCAGCGTAGTCCCCCAGCGGGGGGGCCATGAGCAGTTCTTC
- | - | TRBJ2-3 | TRBV21-1 | CASSKARAGSTDTQYF | TGTGCCAGCAGCAAAGCGAGGGCGGGGAGCACAGATACGCAGTATTTT
- | - | TRBJ2-5 | TRBV4-2 | CASSQGPRETQYF | TGTGCCAGCAGCCAAGGCCCGAGAGAGACCCAGTACTTC
- | - | TRBJ1-2 | TRBV12-3/TRBV12-4 | CASSLMRGAGYTF | TGTGCCAGCAGTTTAATGCGGGGCGCTGGCTACACCTTC
- | - | TRBJ1-1 | TRBV9 | CASSVQAAMGTEAFF | TGTGCCAGCAGCGTCCAGGCCGCCATGGGCACTGAAGCTTTCTTT
- | - | TRBJ1-1 | TRBV27 | CASSPTPGADEAFF | TGTGCCAGCAGTCCGACACCGGGAGCTGATGAAGCTTTCTTT